The 6 T cell receptor beta chains presented below share a single source sample, sequenced in a study of graft-versus-host responses after intestinal transplantation. Clones were sequenced by immunoSEQ multiplex PCR, and TCRdb holds only the in-frame ones, with some missing. Of 90,000 to 150,000 clones in the sample, around 93% were seen once. No antigen has been identified for these receptors. The starting material was unstimulated CD4+ T cells sorted from spleen or lymph node cells, obtained before intestinal transplant. The source of these receptors is a human donor who received an intestinal transplant.

The rearrangement links TRBV6-5 to TRBJ2-1; tentatively, D is TRBD2 (6 bases). In germline, CDR1 is MNHEY, CDR2 SVGAGI. Trimming shortened V by 2 bases and J by 6 bases, and 11 bases separated the two germline ends. The CDR3 sequence is 14 residues long. The CDR3 DNA reads TGTGCCAGCAGTTACAATGGACTAATCAATGAGCAGTTCTTC. Translating it yields CASSYNGLINEQFF.

Turning to this clone: In the same sample, other DNA sequences code for this CDR3. The gene calls are TRBV27 and TRBJ1-2, with D perhaps matching TRBD1 (6 bases). This CDR3 has 13 residues. V dropped 11 bases and J dropped 5 bases, with 18 bases sitting between them. Per the germline V gene, CDR1 is MNHEY and CDR2 is SMNVEV (reference sequence). CDR3 sequence reads: CASPGQPFYGYTF. The CDR3 coding sequence is TGTGCCTCACCAGGACAGCCTTTTTATGGCTACACCTTC.

The count of this clone is one. This chain connects TRBV6-1 to TRBJ2-7; no firm D call. The germline V and J ends were trimmed by 0 bases and 10 bases, with 10 bases remaining between them. Germline V gene data show CDR1 as MNHNS and CDR2 as SASEGT. The CDR3 runs to 12 residues. CDR3 amino acids: CASSEARSGQYF. CDR3 DNA: TGTGCCAGCAGTGAAGCCAGGTCAGGCCAGTACTTC.

The chain recombines TRBV7-2 with TRBJ2-7; 11 nucleotides line up with TRBD2. Germline V gives CDR1 SGHTA, CDR2 FQGNSA. J gave up 0 bases and V 4 bases, and 2 bases lay outside the gene matches. This CDR3 has 15 amino acids. The DNA of the CDR3 is TGTGCCAGCAGCTCGACTAGCGGGATCTCCTACGAGCAGTACTTC. Translation: CASSSTSGISYEQYF.

The J gene is TRBJ1-5, the V gene TRBV30; possibly TRBD1 for D (5 bases). Germline V CDR1 and CDR2: GTSNPN, SVGIG (reference sequence). This CDR3 comprises 13 residues. Trimming took off 0 bases at V and 8 bases at J, with 11 bases between the two ends. The CDR3 DNA reads TGTGCCTGGAGTGTACGAGGGGCTGAGCCCCAGCATTTT. Translation gives CAWSVRGAEPQHF. Together with reference TRBV30 and TRBJ1-5, the CDR3 gives the full variable domain: SQTIHQWPATLVQPVGSPLSLECTVEGTSNPNLYWYRQAAGRGLQLLFYSVGIGQISSEVPQNLSASRPQDRQFILSSKKLLLSDSGFYLCAWSVRGAEPQHFGDGTRLSIL.

This sequence joins TRBV4-1 and TRBJ2-7; no reliable D call. The germline CDR1 and CDR2 sequences are MGHRA and YSYEKL. Deletions cut 1 base from V and 3 bases from J, with 4 bases between. The CDR3 totals 12 residues. As DNA, the CDR3 is TGCGCCAGCAGCCAAGGGGGCTACGAGCAGTACTTC. Its translation is CASSQGGYEQYF.